Detailed here is one T cell receptor beta chain. The data originate from a study of OX40 agonist ivuxolimab in advanced cancers. Study at large: Enrolled patients in dose escalation had cancers that were hepatocellular carcinoma, melanoma, renal cell or head and neck cancer.

This CDR3 is built from 14 residues. V was clipped by 1 base and J by 6 bases, with 13 bases between them. Looked up from germline, CDR1 is SGHTA and CDR2 is FQGNSA. Method: immunoSEQ multiplex PCR; TCRdb's copy keeps in-frame clones and lacks some. Of roughly 69,000 clones in the sample, approximately 84% are singletons; the top ten hold around 10%. The sample consisted of CD4+ or CD8+ T cells sorted from blood, taken in a trial of the OX40 agonist ivuxolimab. The chain combines TRBV7-2 with TRBJ2-7; D not certain. The sequence was obtained from an adult with an advanced solid tumor such as melanoma, head and neck, liver or kidney cancer. The CDR3 here is CASSLGQVSAEQYF. Here the CDR3 DNA reads TGTGCCAGCAGCTTAGGGCAGGTTTCCGCCGAGCAGTACTTC.